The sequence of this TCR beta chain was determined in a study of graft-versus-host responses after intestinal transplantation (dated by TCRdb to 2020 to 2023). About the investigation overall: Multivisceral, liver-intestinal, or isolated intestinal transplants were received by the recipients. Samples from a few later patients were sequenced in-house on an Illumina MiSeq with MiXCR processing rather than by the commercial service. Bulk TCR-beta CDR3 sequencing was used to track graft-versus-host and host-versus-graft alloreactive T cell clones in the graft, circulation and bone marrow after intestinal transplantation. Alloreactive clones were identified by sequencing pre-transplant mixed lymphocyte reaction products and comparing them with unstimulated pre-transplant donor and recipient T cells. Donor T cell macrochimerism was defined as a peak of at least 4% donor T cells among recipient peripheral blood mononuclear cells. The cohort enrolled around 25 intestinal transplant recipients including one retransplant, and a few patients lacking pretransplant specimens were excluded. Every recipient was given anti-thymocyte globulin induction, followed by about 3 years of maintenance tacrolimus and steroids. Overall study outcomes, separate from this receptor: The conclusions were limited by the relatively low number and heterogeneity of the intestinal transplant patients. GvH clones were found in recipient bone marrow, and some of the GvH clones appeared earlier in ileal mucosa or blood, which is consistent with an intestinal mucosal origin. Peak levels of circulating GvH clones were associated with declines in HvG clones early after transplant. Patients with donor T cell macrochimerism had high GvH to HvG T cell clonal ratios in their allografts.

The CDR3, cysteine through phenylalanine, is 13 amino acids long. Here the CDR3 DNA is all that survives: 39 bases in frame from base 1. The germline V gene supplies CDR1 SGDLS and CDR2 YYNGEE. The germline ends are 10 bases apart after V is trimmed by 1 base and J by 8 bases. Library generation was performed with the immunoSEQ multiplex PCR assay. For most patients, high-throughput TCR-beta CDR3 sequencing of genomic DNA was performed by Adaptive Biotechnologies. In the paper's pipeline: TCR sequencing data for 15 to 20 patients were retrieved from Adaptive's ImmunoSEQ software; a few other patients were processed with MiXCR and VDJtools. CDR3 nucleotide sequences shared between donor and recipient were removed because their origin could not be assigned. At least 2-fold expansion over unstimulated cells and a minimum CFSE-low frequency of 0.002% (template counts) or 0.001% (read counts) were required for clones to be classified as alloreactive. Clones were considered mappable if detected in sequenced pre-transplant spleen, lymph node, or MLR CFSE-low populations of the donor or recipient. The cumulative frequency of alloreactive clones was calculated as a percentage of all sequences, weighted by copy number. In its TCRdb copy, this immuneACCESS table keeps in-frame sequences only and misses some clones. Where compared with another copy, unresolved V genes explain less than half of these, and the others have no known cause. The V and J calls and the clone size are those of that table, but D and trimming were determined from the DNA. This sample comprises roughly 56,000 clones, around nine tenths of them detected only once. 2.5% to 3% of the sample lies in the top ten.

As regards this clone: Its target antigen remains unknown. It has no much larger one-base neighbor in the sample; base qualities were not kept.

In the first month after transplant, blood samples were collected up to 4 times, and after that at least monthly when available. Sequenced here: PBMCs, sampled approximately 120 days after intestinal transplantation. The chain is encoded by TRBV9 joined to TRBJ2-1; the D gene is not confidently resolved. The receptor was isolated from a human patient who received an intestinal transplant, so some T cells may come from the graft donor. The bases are TGTGCCAGCAGCGTAATCTCCGGAGATGAGCAGTTCTTC. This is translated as CASSVISGDEQFF.